One and the same sample provided the 20 T cell receptor beta chains below, sequenced in a study of early stage breast cancer tumors. The method was immunoSEQ multiplex PCR; TCRdb's version includes in-frame clones alone and lacks a portion of them. The top ten clones hold about 10% of a sample with about 25,000 clones, about 67% of them seen once. Material: breast tumor tissue. Source of these receptors: a person aged 55-75 years with breast cancer.

This rearrangement joins TRBV5-1 to TRBJ2-2; 7 bases agree with TRBD2. Losses at the gene ends were 5 bases for V and 0 bases for J; bases not matched to a gene: 1. CDR3 length: 14 amino acids. Germline lookup yields CDR1 SGHRS and CDR2 YFSETQ. CDR3 in amino acids: CASRGGANTGELFF. The CDR3, as DNA: TGCGCCAGCAGGGGGGGGGCGAACACCGGGGAGCTGTTTTTT.

J is TRBJ1-2 and V is TRBV5-6, with 7 positions matching TRBD1. Germline CDR1 SGHDT, CDR2 YYEEEE. The CDR3 length is 15 residues. V was clipped by 0 bases and J by 1 base; unmatched bases: 3. DNA for the CDR3: TGTGCCAGCAGCTTGGCAGGGGGAAGTAACTATGGCTACACCTTC. Protein product: CASSLAGGSNYGYTF.

The table lists this clone with a few counts. The rearrangement links TRBV11-3 to TRBJ2-7, with 7 nucleotides matching TRBD1. The germline V gene encodes CDR1 SGHNT and CDR2 YENEEA. This CDR3 region has 14 residues. V lost 2 bases and J lost 0; bases outside the gene matches: 1. CDR3 DNA: TGTGCCAGCAGCTTACGGGACAGCTCCTACGAGCAGTACTTC. Translating it yields CASSLRDSSYEQYF.

This chain links TRBV7-9 with TRBJ2-1; D is possibly TRBD1 (7 bases). The CDR3 is made up of 15 amino acids. The germline gives CDR1 SEHNR, CDR2 FQNEAQ (reference sequence). Trimming left V 1 base short and J 7 bases short, with 14 bases between. The CDR3 nucleotides are TGTGCCAGCAGCTTAGGGAGGGGGCGAGTGAATGAGCAGTTCTTC. It specifies CASSLGRGRVNEQFF.

V and J are TRBV19 and TRBJ2-3; 13 bases are shared with TRBD2. CDR3 size: 17 residues. Losses at the gene ends were 3 bases for V and 2 bases for J; bases not matched to a gene: 5. Germline V gene lookup returns CDR1 LNHDA and CDR2 SQIVND (reference sequence). The chain's CDR3 is CASSISGTSGTTDTQYF. The CDR3 DNA sequence: TGTGCCAGTAGTATCTCTGGGACTAGCGGGACCACAGATACGCAGTATTTT. Looking up the rest from reference TRBV19 and TRBJ2-3 gives the full variable domain: DGGITQSPKYLFRKEGQNVTLSCEQNLNHDAMYWYRQDPGQGLRLIYYSQIVNDFQKGDIAEGYSVSREKKESFPLTVTSAQKNPTAFYLCASSISGTSGTTDTQYFGPGTRLTVL.

This chain connects TRBV9 to TRBJ1-4; 7 bases are a match to TRBD1. With 3 bases clipped from V and 4 bases from J, the junction kept 3 bases outside the gene matches. This CDR3 contains 14 residues. Per germline, CDR1 SGDLS and CDR2 YYNGEE. The CDR3 nucleotides read TGTGCCAGCAGCGGTGGACAGGTTAATGAAAAACTGTTTTTT. Protein product: CASSGGQVNEKLFF.

The chain recombines TRBV15 with TRBJ2-2; 9 bases are shared with TRBD1. The CDR3 consists of 18 residues. V gave up 3 bases and J gave up 5 bases; unmatched junction bases: 13. The germline gives CDR1 LNHNV, CDR2 YYDKDF (reference sequence). This chain's CDR3 is CATSSRLGTGKLTGELFF. The CDR3 DNA is TGTGCCACCAGCAGTCGACTAGGGACAGGGAAGTTGACCGGGGAGCTGTTTTTT.

V gene TRBV6-1 combines with J gene TRBJ2-1; 10 nucleotides align to TRBD1. Looked up from germline, CDR1 is MNHNS and CDR2 is SASEGT. J gave up 8 bases and V 8 bases, and 9 bases lay outside the gene matches. There are 14 residues in the CDR3. In DNA, the CDR3 is TGTGCCAGCTCCGAGGACAGGGGGTTATATGAGCAGTTCTTC. Protein product: CASSEDRGLYEQFF.

The chain recombines TRBV5-1 with TRBJ2-5; D is uncertain. The ends were cut back, 1 base at V and 2 bases at J, with 12 bases in the middle. Germline loops: CDR1 SGHRS, CDR2 YFSETQ. The CDR3 totals 15 residues. Here the CDR3 DNA reads TGCGCCAGCAGCTTGAGCCCCTCCGGTCAAGAGACCCAGTACTTC. Its protein product is CASSLSPSGQETQYF. Filled out from reference TRBV5-1 and TRBJ2-5, the complete variable domain reads KAGVTQTPRYLIKTRGQQVTLSCSPISGHRSVSWYQQTPGQGLQFLFEYFSETQRNKGNFPGRFSGRQFSNSRSEMNVSTLELGDSALYLCASSLSPSGQETQYFGPGTRLLVL.

This clone has a single count. V gene TRBV5-1 combines with J gene TRBJ2-2; tentatively, D is TRBD1 (6 bases). V was cut by 9 bases and J by 0 bases, with 15 bases left in between. CDR1 and CDR2 from the germline V gene are SGHRS and YFSETQ. This CDR3 has 15 residues. The chain's CDR3 is CATRLGATNTGELFF. DNA for the CDR3: TGCGCCACCCGGCTGGGGGCGACGAACACCGGGGAGCTGTTTTTT.

The V and J genes are TRBV30 and TRBJ2-5, with D perhaps matching TRBD2 (6 bases). Germline V gives CDR1 GTSNPN, CDR2 SVGIG (reference sequence). This CDR3 is 14 amino acids long. V was trimmed by 0 bases and J by 0 bases, leaving 8 bases between them. CDR3 bases: TGTGCCTGGAGTGTTGGCGGGAACCAAGAGACCCAGTACTTC. This encodes CAWSVGGNQETQYF. Based on the CDR3 plus reference TRBV30 and TRBJ2-5, the full variable domain is SQTIHQWPATLVQPVGSPLSLECTVEGTSNPNLYWYRQAAGRGLQLLFYSVGIGQISSEVPQNLSASRPQDRQFILSSKKLLLSDSGFYLCAWSVGGNQETQYFGPGTRLLVL.

The chain employs TRBV5-5 and TRBJ2-2; 7 bases are shared with TRBD1. The V segment lost 2 bases and the J segment 5 bases; nucleotides outside the gene matches: 9. The CDR3 covers 16 residues. Germline V CDR1 and CDR2: SGHKS, YYEKEE (reference sequence). The CDR3 here is CASSLRGGEKTGELFF. The CDR3 DNA reads as TGTGCCAGCAGCTTAAGAGGGGGCGAGAAGACCGGGGAGCTGTTTTTT.

J is TRBJ2-7 and V is TRBV7-2; a weak D match, TRBD2 (5 bases). Between the trimmed V and J ends, which lost 1 base and 0 bases, there was a span of 7 bases. CDR3 size: 14 residues. The germline V gene has CDR1 SGHTA and CDR2 FQGNSA. CDR3 residues: CASSLGGGSYEQYF. The CDR3 region has the DNA TGTGCCAGCAGCTTAGGTGGAGGCTCCTACGAGCAGTACTTC.

This clone showed up just a few times. This chain links TRBV6-5 with TRBJ1-1; D is possibly TRBD1 (5 bases). Germline CDR1 MNHEY, CDR2 SVGAGI. Trimming cost V 7 bases and J 3 bases, with 15 bases left between them. This CDR3 is built from 14 residues. The CDR3 spells CASNEDSRHTEAFF. CDR3 bases: TGTGCCAGCAACGAAGACAGCCGACACACTGAAGCTTTCTTT.

V and J are TRBV29-1 and TRBJ1-1; 8 bases are shared with TRBD1. The CDR3 length is 13 residues. V was clipped by 4 bases and J by 5 bases; unmatched bases: 6. In germline, CDR1 is SQVTM, CDR2 ANQGSEA. DNA for the CDR3: TGCAGCGTTGGGACAGGGATGGGAACTGAAGCTTTCTTT. Its translation: CSVGTGMGTEAFF.

The chain employs TRBV4-2 and TRBJ2-1; tentatively, D is TRBD1 (5 bases). V was shortened by 1 base and J by 4 bases, with 29 bases between the two germline ends. The CDR3 runs to 21 residues. Germline values: CDR1 LGHNA, CDR2 YNFKEQ. The chain's CDR3 is CASSQGGWSVTPRYSYNEQFF. CDR3 sequence (DNA): TGTGCCAGCAGCCAAGGGGGCTGGTCGGTCACACCCCGGTATTCTTACAATGAGCAGTTCTTC.

The chain carries TRBV5-1 and TRBJ2-5; D gene uncertain. The germline V gene encodes CDR1 SGHRS and CDR2 YFSETQ. This CDR3 contains 16 residues. The V end was cut by 0 bases, the J end by 5 bases, with 17 bases between. The CDR3 DNA reads as TGCGCCAGCAGCTTGGGCTATTCCACTTTACAGGAGACCCAGTACTTC. Translated, it gives CASSLGYSTLQETQYF.

This clone came up once. V and J are TRBV29-1 and TRBJ1-2; no clear D. The CDR3 runs to 12 residues. With 2 bases removed from V and 8 bases from J, the gap between germline ends came to 12 bases. Germline V gives CDR1 SQVTM, CDR2 ANQGSEA. In DNA, the CDR3 is TGCAGCGTTGAATTGAGGGTCGGCGGCTACACCTTC. Protein sequence: CSVELRVGGYTF.

The rearrangement uses TRBV6-5 and TRBJ2-3; maybe TRBD2 (6 bases). The CDR3 covers 13 residues. Germline V lookup: CDR1 MNHEY, CDR2 SVGAGI. V was cut by 2 bases and J by 4 bases, with 7 bases left in between. This CDR3 reads CASSYGGSDTQYF. The CDR3 bases are TGTGCCAGCAGTTACGGGGGGTCAGATACGCAGTATTTT.

This clone was detected a few times. V gene TRBV6-5 combines with J gene TRBJ2-5; perhaps TRBD2 as D (5 bases). V was clipped by 5 bases and J by 5 bases, with 12 bases between them. The CDR3 loop spans 13 amino acids. Germline values: CDR1 MNHEY, CDR2 SVGAGI. In DNA form, the CDR3 reads TGTGCCAGCAGTCTAGGAAGAGGGGAGACCCAGTACTTC. This gives the protein CASSLGRGETQYF.